This TCR beta chain came from a study of Ad26.COV2.S vaccination and SARS-CoV-2 variants. TCRdb's copy holds only in-frame clones and misses some; the assay was immunoSEQ multiplex PCR. Here the sample spans around 240,000 clones, roughly 90% being singletons. Study-level results: Responses of T cells in total may have been underestimated by the TCR breadth and depth analyses. The breadth of spike-specific CD8+ and CD4+ T cell responses after vaccination was reportedly substantial.

The CDR3 loop spans 15 amino acids. Germline trimming cut 1 base from V and 0 bases from J; bases unmatched to any gene: 3. Germline loops: CDR1 LGHDT, CDR2 YNNKEL (reference sequence). Treatment reported: approximately 18 received Ad26.COV2.S at low or high dose, single or two shots; about 5 received placebo; per-sample allocation not given. All samples were drawn on day 63, counting from the first vaccine or placebo injection. Aged 18-55 years, donor was enrolled in Boston in about 2020. The study used a vaccine consisting of an Ad26 vector that expressed Wuhan-strain SARS-CoV-2 spike. About this clone itself: Its antigen is unknown.

The rearrangement joins TRBV3-1 (or the pseudogene TRBV3-2) to TRBJ2-7, with 7 bases aligning to TRBD2. The TCR comes from a person aged 18-60 years who received the Ad26.COV2.S COVID-19 vaccine or a placebo. Sequenced material: peripheral blood, taken in a trial of Ad26.COV2.S vaccine versus placebo. The CDR3 nucleotides read TGTGCCAGCAGCCAAGCCGGGGGGTTCTCCTACGAGCAGTACTTC. Translating gives CASSQAGGFSYEQYF.